A single T cell receptor (beta chain) is shown here with its context. Sequencing used immunoSEQ multiplex PCR; TCRdb keeps in-frame clones, though not all of them. The table has some 120,000 clones, about nine tenths seen once. These data are taken from a study of control samples from healthy donors and cancer patients. This CDR3 contains 15 residues. V usage is TRBV21-1 and J usage is TRBJ2-7; the table's D gene call, TRBD2, was not cross checked with the DNA. TRBV21-1 is flagged as a pseudogene. The material sequenced was blood. This clonotype was sampled from a woman aged 18-29 years in good health. The CDR3 nucleotides read TGTGCCAGCAGCAAATGGACTAGCGGGAGGTACGAGCAGTACTTC. Amino acids: CASSKWTSGRYEQYF.